This T cell receptor (beta chain) was profiled in a study of T cell changes during pregnancy in multiple sclerosis. CDR1 is KGHSY and CDR2 is FQNENV in the germline V gene. The CDR3 has 15 residues. The V segment lost 3 bases and the J segment 7 bases; nucleotides outside the gene matches: 11. TCRdb keeps only in-frame clones here, not all; method: immunoSEQ multiplex PCR. The sample contains approximately 61,000 clones, roughly 90% of which appear only once. The V gene is TRBV16, the J gene TRBJ2-7, with 8 bases lining up with TRBD2. The material was peripheral blood, obtained in the first trimester of pregnancy. The origin of this receptor is a female donor with multiple sclerosis, enrolled in a pregnancy study. The CDR3 nucleotides are TGTGCCAGCAGCCACTCGGCGGGAGGAACAGAGGAGCAGTACTTC. Its translation is CASSHSAGGTEEQYF.